A single sample is the source of the 28 T cell receptor beta chains below, sequenced in a study of shared clonotypes between healthy human individuals. CD45RO-negative CD8 cells positively selected for CCR7 made up the naive population, which excluded terminally differentiated effector memory CD45RA+ cells. Profiled with immunoSEQ multiplex PCR; TCRdb holds only in-frame clones, not every one. The repertoire holds 2 million to 2.5 million clones, with about 93% as singletons. Sequencing input: naive CD8+ T cells from PBMCs. Receptor source: a man in his late teens or twenties in good health. Some clones in this sample may be carry-over from other donors' samples.

This chain uses TRBV7-8 with TRBJ2-3; D is unresolved. Trimming pared 5 bases from V and 5 bases from J, leaving 14 bases between. Germline CDR1 reads SGHVS; CDR2 reads FQNEAQ. The CDR3 is 14 residues long. The CDR3 loop reads CASSPRRRGDTQYF. The CDR3 nucleotides read TGTGCCAGCAGCCCGCGCCGGAGAGGAGATACGCAGTATTTT.

This sequence joins TRBV6-5 and TRBJ2-1; TRBD2 matches 11 bases. Germline V CDR1 and CDR2: MNHEY, SVGAGI. V was pared by 8 bases and J by 8 bases, with 11 bases of the junction left unmatched. The CDR3 consists of 15 residues. The CDR3 sequence is CASASPGTSGYEQFF. CDR3 sequence (DNA): TGTGCCAGCGCTAGCCCCGGGACTAGCGGCTATGAGCAGTTCTTC.

Turning to this clone: Additional DNA sequences in this sample encode the identical CDR3. This CDR3 is CASSFLTGRTEAFF. CDR3 in DNA: TGTGCCAGCAGTTTCCTGACAGGTCGCACTGAAGCTTTCTTT. The rearrangement uses TRBV28 and TRBJ1-1; D is perhaps TRBD1 (6 bases). V was cut by 3 bases and J by 4 bases, with 12 bases left in between. This CDR3 region has 14 residues. CDR1 and CDR2 from the germline V gene are MDHEN and SYDVKM.

The chain carries TRBV10-3 and TRBJ1-5, with D possibly being TRBD1 (5 bases). V was shortened by 3 bases and J by 2 bases, with 8 bases between the two germline ends. This CDR3 is built from 14 residues. CDR1 and CDR2 (germline): ENHRY, SYGVKD. The CDR3 DNA sequence: TGTGCCATCAGTGAAAGGGGTGGCAATCAGCCCCAGCATTTT. Translated: CAISERGGNQPQHF.

This clone has more than one count but fewer than ten. V is TRBV2 and J is TRBJ1-4; D is undetermined. The length of the CDR3 is 11 residues. Trimming took 4 bases from V and 8 from J, leaving 5 bases between them. CDR1 and CDR2 (germline): SNHLY, FYNNEI. The CDR3 protein is CASSGLEKLFF. Here the CDR3 DNA reads TGTGCCAGCAGTGGTTTAGAAAAACTGTTTTTT.

The CDR3, as DNA: TGCAGTGCGAAGAACACTGAAGCTTTCTTT. The encoded protein is CSAKNTEAFF. The rearrangement joins TRBV20-1 to TRBJ1-1; D not certain. The CDR3 is 10 amino acids. Germline V gene lookup returns CDR1 DFQATT and CDR2 SNEGSKA (reference sequence). Trimming pared 6 bases from V and 1 base from J, leaving 3 bases between.

This chain connects TRBV29-1 to TRBJ2-3; D remains unclear. The germline CDR1 and CDR2 sequences are SQVTM and ANQGSEA. With 4 bases removed from V and 7 bases from J, the gap between germline ends came to 9 bases. This CDR3 spans 11 amino acids. CDR3 region: CSVGSENTQYF. The CDR3, as DNA: TGCAGCGTTGGTTCCGAGAATACGCAGTATTTT.

V is TRBV6-5 and J is TRBJ2-7, with TRBD1 matching 8 bases. V was clipped by 0 bases and J by 2 bases; unmatched bases: 6. The CDR3 contains 16 residues. Germline lookup yields CDR1 MNHEY and CDR2 SVGAGI. Written as DNA, the CDR3 is TGTGCCAGCAGTTACTCGATGGGGACAGGACCCTACGAGCAGTACTTC. Translation gives CASSYSMGTGPYEQYF.

The chain employs TRBV2 and TRBJ2-6; D is unresolved. The germline CDR1 and CDR2 sequences are SNHLY and FYNNEI. This CDR3 is built from 18 residues. Between the trimmed V and J ends, which lost 2 bases and 6 bases, there was a span of 20 bases. CDR3 amino acids: CASSEPGWDSAQANVLTF. The CDR3, as DNA: TGTGCCAGCAGTGAACCGGGTTGGGATTCGGCACAGGCCAACGTCCTGACTTTC.

This chain joins TRBV6-6 and TRBJ1-6, with 7 bases fitting TRBD1. The CDR3 totals 16 residues. V trimming: 6 bases; J trimming: 4 bases; junction bases outside the gene matches: 9. In germline, CDR1 is MNHNY, CDR2 SVGAGI (reference sequence). CDR3 sequence reads: CASRPRQGPYNSPLHF. In DNA, the CDR3 is TGTGCCAGCAGGCCTAGACAGGGACCATATAATTCACCCCTCCACTTT.

The rearrangement joins TRBV13 to TRBJ2-7; maybe TRBD2 (5 bases). The CDR3 spans 13 residues. Germline CDR1 PRHDT, CDR2 FYEKMQ (reference sequence). Trimming left V 5 bases short and J 2 bases short, with 10 bases between. The CDR3 region has the DNA TGTGCCAGCAGCCTTCGGGGTCCCTACGAGCAGTACTTC. It specifies CASSLRGPYEQYF.

This chain connects TRBV15 to TRBJ2-5; D possibly uses TRBD1 or TRBD2 (5 bases each). The CDR3 totals 21 residues. The V and J ends lost 1 base and 1 base respectively, with 28 bases between them. Germline CDR1 reads LNHNV; CDR2 reads YYDKDF (reference sequence). CDR3 in DNA: TGTGCCACCAGCAGAGTAGGTTATAGTTTTGGGGGTCGTCGGGGCCAAGAGACCCAGTACTTC. It yields the protein CATSRVGYSFGGRRGQETQYF.

The gene calls are TRBV2 and TRBJ1-3; D is undetermined. CDR1 and CDR2 from the germline V gene are SNHLY and FYNNEI. CDR3 length: 14 amino acids. Trimming cost V 7 bases and J 12 bases, with 22 bases left between them. CDR3 residues: CASTVGLFGDIIYF. DNA of the CDR3: TGTGCCAGCACCGTCGGGTTGTTCGGAGACATCATATATTTT. The full variable domain, its missing parts supplied by reference TRBV2 and TRBJ1-3, is EPEVTQTPSHQVTQMGQEVILRCVPISNHLYFYWYRQILGQKVEFLVSFYNNEISEKSEIFDDQFSVERPDGSNFTLKIRSTKLEDSAMYFCASTVGLFGDIIYFGEGSWLTVV.

J is TRBJ2-7 and V is TRBV27; TRBD1 matches 8 bases. V was clipped by 5 bases and J by 4 bases; unmatched bases: 10. The V gene's germline CDR1 is MNHEY and CDR2 SMNVEV (reference sequence). The CDR3 spans 15 residues. CDR3 residues: CASSPMSDRGYEQYF. The CDR3 region has the DNA TGTGCCAGCAGTCCAATGTCAGACAGGGGTTACGAGCAGTACTTC.

This clone was seen only once. The sample has other DNA sequences that encode this CDR3 too. The chain links TRBV7-9 to TRBJ2-3; a weak D match, TRBD2 (6 bases). V was shortened by 5 bases and J by 4 bases, with 13 bases between the two germline ends. Germline CDR1 reads SEHNR; CDR2 reads FQNEAQ (reference sequence). The CDR3 contains 14 residues. CDR3 region: CASSPRLGADTQYF. Here the CDR3 DNA reads TGTGCCAGCAGCCCCCGACTAGGGGCAGATACGCAGTATTTT. The variable domain in full, completed from reference TRBV7-9 and TRBJ2-3, reads DTGVSQNPRHKITKRGQNVTFRCDPISEHNRLYWYRQTLGQGPEFLTYFQNEAQLEKSRLLSDRFSAERPKGSFSTLEIQRTEQGDSAMYLCASSPRLGADTQYFGPGTRLTVL.

The chain recombines TRBV4-3 with TRBJ2-1; D uncertain. V was cut by 1 base and J by 0 bases, with 10 bases left in between. The CDR3 spans 16 residues. The germline V gene has CDR1 LGHNA and CDR2 YSLEER. This CDR3 is CASSQGIGSSYNEQFF. Written as DNA, the CDR3 is TGCGCCAGCAGCCAAGGGATAGGAAGCTCCTACAATGAGCAGTTCTTC.

J is TRBJ2-7 and V is TRBV7-6, with 8 bases fitting TRBD1. Germline V CDR1 and CDR2: SGHVS, FNYEAQ. This CDR3 comprises 17 residues. After removal of 5 bases from V and 0 bases from J, the junction contained 12 bases not matched to a gene. The CDR3 protein is CASSQFMSGQASYEQYF. In DNA, the CDR3 is TGTGCCAGCAGCCAATTTATGTCGGGACAGGCCTCCTACGAGCAGTACTTC. Combining the CDR3 with reference TRBV7-6 and TRBJ2-7 gives the whole variable domain GAGVSQSPRYKVTKRGQDVALRCDPISGHVSLYWYRQALGQGPEFLTYFNYEAQQDKSGLPNDRFSAERPEGSISTLTIQRTEQRDSAMYRCASSQFMSGQASYEQYFGPGTRLTVT.

V usage is TRBV7-3 and J usage is TRBJ2-1; D is unresolved. Deletions cut 5 bases from V and 15 bases from J, with 11 bases between. CDR3 length equals 10 residues. CDR1 and CDR2 from the germline V gene are SGHTA and FQGTGA. The CDR3: CASSTRGPFF. DNA of the CDR3: TGTGCCAGCAGCACCCGAGGCCCGTTCTTC.

With respect to this clone: This specimen includes other DNA sequences encoding the same CDR3. The rearrangement joins TRBV7-9 to TRBJ2-7; D unresolved. V lost 4 bases and J 0 bases, leaving 10 bases between the germline ends. Per the germline V gene, CDR1 is SEHNR and CDR2 is FQNEAQ (reference sequence). CDR3 length: 14 residues. CDR3 coding DNA: TGTGCCAGCAGCTCCGGACGGAGCTCCTACGAGCAGTACTTC. Translation gives CASSSGRSSYEQYF.

The J gene is TRBJ2-1, the V gene TRBV7-8; 7 nucleotides align to TRBD2. The CDR3 has 18 residues. Germline assignment: CDR1 SGHVS and CDR2 FQNEAQ. V lost 4 bases, J lost 1 base, and 13 bases stayed unmatched. The CDR3 DNA sequence: TGTGCCAGCAGCTCTCGGGACTATTCCTTAGGATCCTACAATGAGCAGTTCTTC. The encoded protein is CASSSRDYSLGSYNEQFF.

The chain has TRBV5-5 and TRBJ2-7, with D perhaps TRBD1 (5 bases). CDR1 SGHKS and CDR2 YYEKEE come from the germline V gene (reference sequence). CDR3 length equals 14 residues. Trimming removed 3 bases at V and 0 bases at J, with 10 bases between. CDR3 nucleotide sequence: TGTGCCAGCAGCTCAACAGACAGCTCCTACGAGCAGTACTTC. Amino acid sequence: CASSSTDSSYEQYF.

CDR3 coding DNA: TGTGCCAGCAGTTTATACGACCAAGATCCGGAGTTCTTC. Protein product: CASSLYDQDPEFF. The chain joins TRBV28 to TRBJ2-1; D remains unclear. The CDR3 consists of 13 residues. Looked up from germline, CDR1 is MDHEN and CDR2 is SYDVKM. Trimming took off 1 base at V and 14 bases at J, with 15 bases between the two ends.

The gene calls are TRBV4-1 and TRBJ2-1; TRBD2 matches 8 bases. CDR3 size: 12 residues. The J segment lost 9 bases and the V segment lost 4 bases, leaving 2 bases of the junction unmatched. The germline V gene encodes CDR1 MGHRA and CDR2 YSYEKL. As DNA, the CDR3 is TGCGCCAGCAGCCCCGCGGGGGGTGAGCAGTTCTTC. This sequence encodes CASSPAGGEQFF.

V usage is TRBV9 and J usage is TRBJ2-7; 7 bases fit TRBD1. Germline V gene lookup returns CDR1 SGDLS and CDR2 YYNGEE. This CDR3 is 16 amino acids long. J was trimmed by 0 bases and V by 3 bases; bases with no gene match: 9. The DNA for the CDR3 is TGTGCCAGCAGCGGCCACCCAGGGGACAGCTCCTACGAGCAGTACTTC. This sequence encodes CASSGHPGDSSYEQYF.

This clone was recorded a few times. Other DNA sequences in this specimen translate into the identical CDR3. This chain uses TRBV7-6 with TRBJ2-3, with D possibly being TRBD2 (5 bases). Germline CDR1 SGHVS, CDR2 FNYEAQ. The CDR3 loop spans 14 amino acids. V lost 0 bases, J lost 1 base, and 5 bases lay in between. CDR3 DNA sequence: TGTGCCAGCAGCTTAGCGGGAGGCACAGATACGCAGTATTTT. Encoded protein: CASSLAGGTDTQYF.

This chain uses TRBV4-2 with TRBJ2-1; 7 bases are a match to TRBD1. V trimming: 6 bases; J trimming: 1 base; junction bases outside the gene matches: 6. CDR3 size: 15 residues. Germline values: CDR1 LGHNA, CDR2 YNFKEQ. The CDR3, as DNA: TGTGCCAGCAGTCAGGGGGATTCTTCCTACAATGAGCAGTTCTTC. Its translation is CASSQGDSSYNEQFF.

This clone was recorded once. CDR3 region: CASSQKFRDGNNEQFF. CDR3 bases: TGCGCCAGCAGCCAGAAATTCCGGGACGGCAACAATGAGCAGTTCTTC. The chain couples TRBV4-3 to TRBJ2-1, with D possibly being TRBD1 or TRBD2 (5 bases each). The CDR3 sequence is 16 residues long. Germline V CDR1 and CDR2: LGHNA, YSLEER. V was shortened by 3 bases and J by 5 bases, with 17 bases between the two germline ends.

This clone was seen just once. The rearrangement links TRBV6-5 to TRBJ2-1; D uncertain. Looked up from germline, CDR1 is MNHEY and CDR2 is SVGAGI. V lost 2 bases and J 7 bases, leaving 15 bases between the germline ends. The CDR3 has 15 residues. In DNA, the CDR3 is TGTGCCAGCAGTTACGCGGTGAGAGGCCGTAATGAGCAGTTCTTC. Protein sequence: CASSYAVRGRNEQFF.